The present entry profiles one T cell receptor (beta chain) with its context. RNA, at about 0.45 to 1 ug, was reverse transcribed with random hexamers. Across 54 Vbeta and 13 Jbeta, TCR beta CDR3 was amplified with immunoSEQ multiplex PCR. Using its own MiXCR run on the immunoSEQ multiplex PCR reads, TCRdb lists one record per CDR3 protein. In the table there are approximately 160,000 distinct CDR3 sequences, about 96% of which are singletons. The study sequenced TCR beta in blood CD8+ and CD4+ T cells. The sample is drawn from a study of CD8 T cells in Susac syndrome. The germline V gene encodes CDR1 SGHTA and CDR2 FQGNSA. The CDR3 loop spans 15 amino acids. Trimming removed 5 bases from V and 4 bases from J; junction bases left unmatched: 5.

The chain uses TRBV7-2 and TRBJ2-6; 7 bases fit TRBD1. Sequenced sample: CD4+ T cells from PBMCs. This clonotype originated in a human donor with Susac syndrome. Here the CDR3 DNA reads TGTGCCAGCAGCACCCGACAGGGCGGGGCCAACGTCCTGACTTTC. Its translation: CASSTRQGGANVLTF.